The 3 T cell receptor beta chains below all came from one sample that was sequenced in a study of blood T cell repertoires in COVID-19. Assay used: immunoSEQ multiplex PCR; TCRdb lists only in-frame clones, some missing. Of more than 200,000 clones listed, 82% are singletons. Sequencing was performed on peripheral blood. The receptor source for this set is a woman aged 80 or older with COVID-19, enrolled during active disease.

V and J are TRBV30 and TRBJ1-1; maybe TRBD1 (5 bases). Germline CDR1 reads GTSNPN; CDR2 reads SVGIG (reference sequence). The V gene lost 4 bases and the J gene lost 5 bases, with 26 bases spanning the gap. The CDR3 extends over 17 amino acids. As DNA, the CDR3 is TGTGCCTGGACAGGGAAGGCGAAATATATGCGTGAGACTGAAGCTTTCTTT. Protein product: CAWTGKAKYMRETEAFF.

The rearrangement uses TRBV3-1 (or the pseudogene TRBV3-2) and TRBJ1-1, with a possible D match to TRBD1 (6 bases). V lost 4 bases and J lost 2, with 8 bases in between. The CDR3 totals 13 residues. CDR1 LGHDT and CDR2 YNNKEL come from the germline V gene (reference sequence). The CDR3 DNA reads as TGTGCCAGCAGCCCGGACAGCAACACTGAAGCTTTCTTT. It translates to CASSPDSNTEAFF.

The CDR3 sequence is CASSASDPETQYF. Here the CDR3 DNA reads TGTGCCAGCAGTGCTAGTGATCCTGAGACCCAGTACTTC. This chain connects TRBV2 to TRBJ2-5; D is unclear. V gave up 4 bases and J gave up 5 bases, with 11 bases separating them. Germline V gene lookup returns CDR1 SNHLY and CDR2 FYNNEI. The CDR3 is 13 amino acids.